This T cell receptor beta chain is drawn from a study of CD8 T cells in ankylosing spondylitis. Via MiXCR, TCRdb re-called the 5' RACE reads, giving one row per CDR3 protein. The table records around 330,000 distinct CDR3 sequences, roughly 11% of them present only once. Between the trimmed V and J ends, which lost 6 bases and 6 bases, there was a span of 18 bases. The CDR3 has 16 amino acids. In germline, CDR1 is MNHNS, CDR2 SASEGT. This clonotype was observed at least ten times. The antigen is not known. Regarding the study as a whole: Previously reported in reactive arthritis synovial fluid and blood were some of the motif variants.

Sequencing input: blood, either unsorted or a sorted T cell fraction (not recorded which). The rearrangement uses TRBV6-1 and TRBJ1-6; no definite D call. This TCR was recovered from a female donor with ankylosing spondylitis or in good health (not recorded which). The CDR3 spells CASSARSGLGNSPLHF. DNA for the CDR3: TGTGCCAGCAGCGCTCGAAGCGGTTTGGGTAATTCACCCCTCCACTTT.